The present T cell receptor (beta chain) was sequenced within a study of CD8+CD57+ T cells in acquired aplastic anemia. Study background: Quantities of DNA derived from sorted CD4+ and CD8+ cells averaged around 3 ug.

Profiling of TCR beta VDJ combinations and CDR3 sequences used genomic DNA as template. TCRdb called the reads again in MiXCR, with one record for every CDR3 protein. The sample comprises approximately 250,000 distinct CDR3 sequences, roughly 80% of which are singletons, and over 35% rests with the top ten. Patients selected for sequencing had displayed CD8+CD57+ cell expansion by flow cytometry. Losses at the gene ends were 1 base for V and 5 bases for J; bases not matched to a gene: 18. The CDR3 is made up of 20 amino acids. Per the germline V gene, CDR1 is SGHNT and CDR2 is YENEEA. The specimen was sorted CD4+, CD8+, or CD8+CD57+ T cells (not recorded which) from PBMCs. This receptor was taken from a human donor with aplastic anemia. The gene calls are TRBV11-3 and TRBJ2-1, with 9 bases lining up with TRBD2. CDR3 bases: TGTGCCAGCAGCTTAGTTCTTGCAAGCGGGGGGAATATTATTGACAATGAGCAGTTCTTC. It is translated as CASSLVLASGGNIIDNEQFF. Together with reference TRBV11-3 and TRBJ2-1, the CDR3 gives the full variable domain: EAGVVQSPRYKIIEKKQPVAFWCNPISGHNTLYWYLQNLGQGPELLIRYENEEAVDDSQLPKDRFSAERLKGVDSTLKIQPAELGDSAVYLCASSLVLASGGNIIDNEQFFGPGTRLTVL.